The rows below give T cell receptor beta chains drawn from one sample of a study of blood T cell repertoires in COVID-19. Profiled with immunoSEQ multiplex PCR; TCRdb holds only in-frame clones, not every one. The table lists tens of thousands of clones, 70% to 90% of them singletons. Source material: peripheral blood. These receptors were obtained from a human donor in a cohort sampled during active COVID-19. CDR3s include the opening cysteine and the closing phenylalanine or tryptophan. D genes are given only for firm matches. Only some rows state a clone size, as once, few, many or a class for expanded clones.

j_call | v_call | clone_size | d_call | cdr3_nt | cdr3_aa
TRBJ1-6 | TRBV27 | - | - | TGTGCCAGCAGCGAACGAAATAGAGAGAATTCACCCCTCCACTTT | CASSERNRENSPLHF
TRBJ2-5 | TRBV3-1/TRBV3-2 | - | TRBD2 | TGTGCCAGCAGCCCCCAGACTAGCGGGGTAACCCAGTACTTC | CASSPQTSGVTQYF
TRBJ2-1 | TRBV2 | - | - | TGTGCCAGCAGCAAGTACAGGGTCCTTAGGGAAAGCAATGAGCAGTTCTTC | CASSKYRVLRESNEQFF
TRBJ2-5 | TRBV4-1 | - | - | TGCGCCAGCAGCCGTTCAGGGGTGGAGACCCAGTACTTC | CASSRSGVETQYF
TRBJ2-7 | TRBV7-6 | - | TRBD2 | TGTGCCAGCAGCTTTGGGACTAGCGGGACCGAGCAGTACTTC | CASSFGTSGTEQYF
TRBJ2-3 | TRBV7-9 | few | TRBD2 | TGTGCCAGCAGCTCGGGGGACGGGAGGACAGATACGCAGTATTTT | CASSSGDGRTDTQYF
TRBJ2-3 | TRBV29-1 | - | - | TGCAGCGTTGAAACGGGGGCAGATACGCAGTATTTT | CSVETGADTQYF
TRBJ1-4 | TRBV2 | - | - | TGTGCCAGCAAATCGGGTACTAGTGAAAAACTGTTTTTT | CASKSGTSEKLFF
TRBJ1-5 | TRBV5-1 | - | - | TGCGCCAGCAGCTTGTACCCCGCGGATTCGTCCCAGCATTTT | CASSLYPADSSQHF
TRBJ1-1 | TRBV11-2 | - | TRBD1 | TGTGCCGGGGGGACAGGCGGAACTGAAGCTTTCTTT | CAGGTGGTEAFF
TRBJ2-5 | TRBV25-1 | - | - | TGTGCCAGCAGTGAATCGGGTGGAGTAGAGACCCAGTACTTC | CASSESGGVETQYF
TRBJ2-7 | TRBV5-4 | - | TRBD2 | TGTGCCAGCAGCCCGGGACTAGCGGAATCCTACGAGCAGTACTTC | CASSPGLAESYEQYF
TRBJ2-3 | TRBV3-1/TRBV3-2 | - | - | TGTGCCAGCAGCCAATCTAGCCCGGTCCCCTTCACAGATACGCAGTATTTT | CASSQSSPVPFTDTQYF
TRBJ2-7 | TRBV7-3 | - | TRBD2 | TGTGCCAGCAGCTCCTCTACGGGGGGTGAGCAGTACTTC | CASSSSTGGEQYF
TRBJ1-2 | TRBV29-1 | - | TRBD1 | TGCAGCGTTATAGGGACAGGAAAATACACCTTC | CSVIGTGKYTF
TRBJ2-7 | TRBV5-1 | - | - | TGCGCCAGCAGCTTGAATGCGGGGGCGGGGAACGAGCAGTACTTC | CASSLNAGAGNEQYF
TRBJ2-7 | TRBV6-5 | - | TRBD2 | TGTGCCAGCAGTTACGGGCGGGGGGCTTACGAGCAGTACTTC | CASSYGRGAYEQYF
TRBJ2-7 | TRBV5-6 | - | TRBD1 | TGTGCCAGCAGCCGACAGGGGAAGAGCTCCTACGAGCAGTACTTC | CASSRQGKSSYEQYF
TRBJ1-1 | TRBV29-1 | - | - | TGCAGCGTGGGACTTACCATGAACACTGAAGCTTTCTTT | CSVGLTMNTEAFF
TRBJ1-2 | TRBV7-2 | - | - | TGTGCCAGCAGCCCGAGGGTGCAGAACTATGGCTACACCTTC | CASSPRVQNYGYTF
TRBJ2-1 | TRBV7-8 | once | TRBD2 | TGTGCCAGCAGCCTTAGCGGGGGGTACAATGAGCAGTTCTTC | CASSLSGGYNEQFF
TRBJ1-5 | TRBV2 | - | - | TGTGCCAGCAGCCCCGGACTGTCGCGGGATCAGCCCCAGCATTTT | CASSPGLSRDQPQHF
TRBJ1-1 | TRBV6-6 | - | TRBD1 | TGTGCCAGCAGTTACTCGTGGACAGGGGATTTGAGCGCTTTCTTT | CASSYSWTGDLSAFF
TRBJ2-1 | TRBV7-3 | - | - | TGTGCCAGCAGCTTAGGGAGGGAGCAGTTCTTC | CASSLGREQFF
TRBJ2-1 | TRBV28 | - | TRBD1 | TGTGCCAGCCTTCCCGGGACAGGGTCATACAATGAGCAGTTCTTC | CASLPGTGSYNEQFF
TRBJ2-3 | TRBV20-1 | - | - | TGCAGTGCTGGCGGGGATACGCAGTATTTT | CSAGGDTQYF
TRBJ2-3 | TRBV11-3 | - | - | TGTGCCAGCAGCGCCCTAGGAACAGATACGCAGTATTTT | CASSALGTDTQYF
TRBJ2-7 | TRBV25-1 | - | - | TGTGCCAGCAGTGGGCGGTACGAGCAGTACTTC | CASSGRYEQYF
TRBJ2-7 | TRBV6-5 | - | TRBD2 | TGTGCCAGCAGTCCGGGAGGCAGCAGGTTCTACGAGCAGTACTTC | CASSPGGSRFYEQYF
TRBJ1-6 | TRBV18 | - | TRBD1 | TGTGCCAGCTCATCTTCTCCCAGGGGGGATTCACCCCTCCACTTT | CASSSSPRGDSPLHF
TRBJ1-1 | TRBV30 | - | TRBD1 | TGTGCCTGGGGGGGACAGAGAAACACTGAAGCTTTCTTT | CAWGGQRNTEAFF
TRBJ1-5 | TRBV30 | - | - | TGTGCCTGGAGTGTAGCCCGACTACAGGGTCCGGATGAAAATCAGCCCCAGCATTTT | CAWSVARLQGPDENQPQHF
TRBJ2-5 | TRBV2 | - | TRBD1 | TGTGCCAGCAGTGCCTCCGGGACAGGGGGCTTTGAGACCCAGTACTTC | CASSASGTGGFETQYF
TRBJ2-3 | TRBV6-6 | - | - | TGTGCCAGCAGTTCCTTAAGCACAGATACGCAGTATTTT | CASSSLSTDTQYF
TRBJ1-2 | TRBV7-2 | - | - | TGTGCCAGCAGCTTGCAGATCTATGGCTACACCTTC | CASSLQIYGYTF
TRBJ2-5 | TRBV9 | - | TRBD2 | TGTGCCAGCAGCGTAGGTAGCGGGGGGGTAAGAGAGACCCAGTACTTC | CASSVGSGGVRETQYF
TRBJ1-1 | TRBV7-6 | once | - | TGTGCCAGCAGCTTAATGAGGTACACTGAAGCTTTCTTT | CASSLMRYTEAFF
TRBJ1-1 | TRBV6-1 | - | - | TGTGCCAGCAGTGAAGCCTTTACCAGGGGGAACACTGAAGCTTTCTTT | CASSEAFTRGNTEAFF
TRBJ1-2 | TRBV19 | - | - | TGTGCCAGTAGTGAAACAGGGCAGGACGGCTACACCTTC | CASSETGQDGYTF
TRBJ1-5 | TRBV2 | - | TRBD1 | TGTGCCAGCAGGCTGTTCAGGGGGAATCAGCCCCAGCATTTT | CASRLFRGNQPQHF
TRBJ2-6 | TRBV5-1 | - | - | TGCGCCAGCAGCTTGATTTCAGGGGCCAACGTCCTGACTTTC | CASSLISGANVLTF
TRBJ2-3 | TRBV29-1 | once | TRBD1 | TGCAGCGTTCCTCGGACAGGACCGGCAGATACGCAGTATTTT | CSVPRTGPADTQYF
TRBJ2-1 | TRBV5-1 | - | TRBD2 | TGCGCCAGCAGCTTAGCACCGGGACTAGCGGGAGGGGATCCCAATGAGCAGTTCTTC | CASSLAPGLAGGDPNEQFF
TRBJ2-7 | TRBV27 | - | TRBD2 | TGTGCCAGCAGCTCCGGACTAGCGGGAACCTACGAGCAGTACTTC | CASSSGLAGTYEQYF
TRBJ2-5 | TRBV7-8 | - | TRBD2 | TGTGCCAGCAGCTTAGCTCGTTTTGCTAGCGGGGCCCTCGAGACCCAGTACTTC | CASSLARFASGALETQYF